One and the same sample provided the 29 T cell receptor beta chains below, sequenced in a study of T-cell memory formation after mild COVID-19. TCRdb used MiXCR to reprocess the 5' RACE reads, holding one entry per CDR3 protein. There are approximately 400,000 distinct CDR3 sequences in the sample; more than 15% occur only once, and 20% to 25% lies in the top ten. The specimen sequenced was PBMCs or a T cell subset sorted from them (not recorded which). These receptors came from a man aged 18 to 29 who had mild COVID-19 (a few samples of this study predate the infection). Cell type and time point are not known.

There are a few counts of this clonotype. The chain is built from TRBV5-1 and TRBJ2-5; D unresolved. This CDR3 has 14 amino acids. V lost 3 bases to trimming and J lost 4 bases, with 13 bases between them. The V gene's germline CDR1 is SGHRS and CDR2 YFSETQ. The CDR3 DNA is TGCGCCAGCAGCTCAGATCCCCAAGCAGAGACCCAGTACTTC. Translating gives CASSSDPQAETQYF.

This clonotype was seen only a few times. The chain is built from TRBV10-2 and TRBJ2-5; TRBD2 is a possible D gene (6 bases). Germline lookup yields CDR1 WSHSY and CDR2 SAAADI. CDR3 length: 13 residues. Trimming stripped 7 bases from V and 2 bases from J, with 11 bases between. CDR3: CASTPAGQETQYF. The CDR3 coding sequence is TGCGCCAGCACCCCAGCGGGTCAAGAGACCCAGTACTTC.

There are a few counts of this clonotype. The rearrangement joins TRBV7-9 to TRBJ2-1; no reliable D call. Trimming removed 5 bases at V and 0 bases at J, with 11 bases between. The CDR3 is 15 residues long. Germline CDR1 and CDR2: SEHNR and FQNEAQ (reference sequence). The CDR3 loop reads CASSPQFDSYNEQFF. CDR3 nucleotides: TGTGCCAGCAGCCCCCAGTTCGACTCCTACAATGAGCAGTTCTTC. Full variable domain (outside the CDR3, taken from reference TRBV7-9 and TRBJ2-1): DTGVSQNPRHKITKRGQNVTFRCDPISEHNRLYWYRQTLGQGPEFLTYFQNEAQLEKSRLLSDRFSAERPKGSFSTLEIQRTEQGDSAMYLCASSPQFDSYNEQFFGPGTRLTVL.

This clonotype turned up a few times. This chain uses TRBV29-1 with TRBJ2-3; D might be TRBD1 (5 bases). Germline-derived CDR1 and CDR2 are SQVTM and ANQGSEA. The CDR3 runs to 12 residues. Trimming stripped 5 bases from V and 2 bases from J, with 8 bases between. The CDR3 sequence is CSVTTATDTQYF. CDR3 nucleotides: TGCAGCGTTACGACAGCCACAGATACGCAGTATTTT.

V is TRBV12-3 or TRBV12-4 and J is TRBJ2-1, with TRBD2 matching 7 bases. The ends lost 5 bases at V and 0 bases at J; junction bases unmatched: 13. This CDR3 is 18 amino acids long. The CDR3 DNA reads as TGTGCCAGCAGTGCGCTTCCTGGGCGGGGGAGCTCCTACAATGAGCAGTTCTTC. The encoded protein is CASSALPGRGSSYNEQFF.

In regard to this clonotype: A much larger clone sits a single nucleotide away, making a read error possible. CDR3 DNA: TGTTCCACCAGTGATATAGGACAGGGCACAGATACGCAGTATTTT. It encodes CSTSDIGQGTDTQYF. V and J are TRBV24-1 and TRBJ2-3; 7 nucleotides agree with TRBD1. CDR1 and CDR2 (germline): KGHDR, SFDVKD. The CDR3 consists of 15 residues.

This clonotype has a handful of counts. The chain couples TRBV11-2 to TRBJ2-4; TRBD1 matches 10 bases. The V and J ends lost 4 bases and 2 bases, in that order; junction bases with no gene match: 8. The CDR3 is 17 residues long. In germline, CDR1 is SGHAT, CDR2 FQNNGV. The CDR3 DNA is TGTGCCAGCAGCTCCTATGGACAGGGGGTTTCCAAAAACATTCAGTACTTC. It specifies CASSSYGQGVSKNIQYF. The whole variable domain, remainder taken from reference TRBV11-2 and TRBJ2-4, is EAGVAQSPRYKIIEKRQSVAFWCNPISGHATLYWYQQILGQGPKLLIQFQNNGVVDDSQLPKDRFSAERLKGVDSTLKIQPAKLEDSAVYLCASSSYGQGVSKNIQYFGAGTRLSVL.

This clonotype came up many times. The chain is built from TRBV12-3 or TRBV12-4 and TRBJ2-4; 10 nucleotides match TRBD1. CDR3 length: 15 residues. With V trimmed by 1 base and J by 8 bases, 5 bases remained unmatched. The CDR3 nucleotides read TGTGCCAGCAGTTTAGTGACAGGGGGCTGGGACATTCAGTACTTC. Translated: CASSLVTGGWDIQYF.

This sequence joins TRBV5-1 and TRBJ2-2; D gene unclear. From germline, CDR1 is SGHRS and CDR2 YFSETQ. V lost 5 bases and J lost 7, with 9 bases in between. This CDR3 contains 12 residues. In DNA form, the CDR3 reads TGCGCCAGCAGGGAAGGGAACGGGGAGCTGTTTTTT. This translates into CASREGNGELFF.

This clonotype has just a few counts. V usage is TRBV6-5 and J usage is TRBJ2-1; TRBD2 matches at 8 bases. CDR1 and CDR2 from the germline V gene are MNHEY and SVGAGI. The CDR3 is 14 amino acids. Trimming removed 2 bases from V and 9 bases from J; junction bases left unmatched: 6. The CDR3 here is CASSYVGGAGEQFF. CDR3 DNA sequence: TGTGCCAGCAGTTACGTCGGGGGGGCCGGTGAGCAGTTCTTC.

This clonotype was picked up a small number of times. The rearrangement links TRBV9 to TRBJ1-6; 10 bases are shared with TRBD1. The CDR3 consists of 17 residues. The V gene end was trimmed by 4 bases and the J gene end by 6 bases; junction bases not matched to a gene: 10. The V gene's germline CDR1 is SGDLS and CDR2 YYNGEE. CDR3 protein: CASSSGTGDGANSPLHF. The CDR3 region has the DNA TGTGCCAGCAGCTCCGGGACAGGGGACGGGGCTAATTCACCCCTCCACTTT.

The chain carries TRBV20-1 and TRBJ1-2; 7 nucleotides agree with TRBD1. V lost 6 bases and J lost 5; bases outside the gene matches: 6. The CDR3 is 12 residues long. Germline-derived CDR1 and CDR2 are DFQATT and SNEGSKA (reference sequence). The chain's CDR3 is CSATTGVYGYTF. The CDR3 nucleotides are TGCAGTGCGACTACAGGGGTGTATGGCTACACCTTC.

This clonotype was observed at least ten times. J is TRBJ2-1 and V is TRBV24-1; 8 bases map to TRBD2. The ends lost 6 bases at V and 8 bases at J; junction bases unmatched: 11. This CDR3 is 15 amino acids long. Germline V CDR1 and CDR2: KGHDR, SFDVKD. CDR3 DNA: TGTGCCACCAGTACACTCGGGGGGGTCGGCGATGAGCAGTTCTTC. Amino acids: CATSTLGGVGDEQFF.

This clonotype came up a few times. This chain joins TRBV7-9 and TRBJ1-2, with D tentatively TRBD1 (6 bases). From germline, CDR1 is SEHNR and CDR2 FQNEAQ (reference sequence). This CDR3 comprises 16 residues. V lost 3 bases to trimming and J lost 4 bases, with 18 bases between them. Here the CDR3 reads CASSLGQYPGFYGYTF. CDR3 sequence (DNA): TGTGCCAGCAGCTTGGGACAATATCCGGGCTTCTATGGCTACACCTTC.

A few counts support this clonotype. V gene TRBV7-9 combines with J gene TRBJ1-5; D remains ambiguous. V was clipped by 1 base and J by 6 bases, with 7 bases between them. The CDR3 has 13 residues. Per the germline V gene, CDR1 is SEHNR and CDR2 is FQNEAQ (reference sequence). Written as DNA, the CDR3 is TGTGCCAGCAGCTTAGACGAGGTTCAGCCCCAGCATTTT. Protein: CASSLDEVQPQHF.

The chain uses TRBV7-9 and TRBJ1-5; 11 nucleotides line up with TRBD1. CDR3 length: 15 residues. With V trimmed by 5 bases and J by 7 bases, 7 bases remained unmatched. Germline lookup yields CDR1 SEHNR and CDR2 FQNEAQ (reference sequence). In DNA, the CDR3 is TGTGCCAGCAGCGTTGGACAGGGGGCGGTGCAGCCCCAGCATTTT. This encodes CASSVGQGAVQPQHF.

CDR3 sequence: CASSRGDTGELFF. The CDR3 coding sequence is TGTGCCAGCAGCCGGGGCGACACCGGGGAGCTGTTTTTT. V and J are TRBV7-3 and TRBJ2-2; D may be TRBD1 or TRBD2 (5 bases each). The germline V gene has CDR1 SGHTA and CDR2 FQGTGA. The germline V and J ends were trimmed by 5 bases and 3 bases, with 7 bases remaining between them. The CDR3 covers 13 residues.

V gene TRBV10-3 combines with J gene TRBJ1-5; D possibly corresponds to TRBD1 (5 bases). The length of the CDR3 is 13 residues. Trimming stripped 6 bases from V and 7 bases from J, with 13 bases between. The germline CDR1 and CDR2 sequences are ENHRY and SYGVKD. The CDR3 sequence is CAISRQTGQPQHF. In DNA form, the CDR3 reads TGTGCCATCAGCCGACAGACGGGACAGCCCCAGCATTTT.

This clonotype was recorded a few times. V is TRBV6-2 or TRBV6-3 and J is TRBJ2-3; 11 bases are a match to TRBD2. V lost 6 bases and J lost 2; bases outside the gene matches: 4. This CDR3 spans 15 amino acids. Germline CDR1 and CDR2: MNHEY and SVGEGT. CDR3 nucleotides: TGTGCCAGCAGGAGACTAGCGGGGACCACAGATACGCAGTATTTT. Its protein is CASRRLAGTTDTQYF.

V and J are TRBV20-1 and TRBJ2-3; the match to TRBD2 covers 14 bases. The CDR3 is made up of 17 amino acids. V was pared by 6 bases and J by 1 base, with 9 bases of the junction left unmatched. Germline loops: CDR1 DFQATT, CDR2 SNEGSKA (reference sequence). The CDR3 reads CSAPGLAGGGGTDTQYF. CDR3 DNA sequence: TGCAGTGCCCCAGGACTAGCGGGGGGCGGGGGCACAGATACGCAGTATTTT.

This clonotype was counted between two and nine times. This rearrangement joins TRBV28 to TRBJ2-3; D may match TRBD1 or TRBD2 (5 bases each). CDR1 MDHEN and CDR2 SYDVKM come from the germline V gene. V lost 4 bases, J lost 3 bases, and 11 bases lay in between. CDR3 length: 14 residues. DNA of the CDR3: TGTGCCAGCAGTTCGGGACGGAGAACAGATACGCAGTATTTT. It encodes CASSSGRRTDTQYF.

This rearrangement joins TRBV12-3 or TRBV12-4 to TRBJ2-1; D is perhaps TRBD2 (6 bases). This CDR3 region has 13 residues. Trimming cost V 9 bases and J 3 bases, with 12 bases left between them. This chain's CDR3 is CASGDSYYNEQFF. Here the CDR3 DNA reads TGTGCCAGTGGGGACTCCTACTACAATGAGCAGTTCTTC.

This clonotype was found a few times. This chain joins TRBV5-1 and TRBJ2-7; TRBD1 aligns across 7 bases. The CDR3 runs to 13 residues. The germline gives CDR1 SGHRS, CDR2 YFSETQ. Germline trimming cut 4 bases from V and 6 bases from J; bases unmatched to any gene: 7. CDR3 sequence reads: CASSPDRDAEQYV. CDR3 DNA: TGCGCCAGCAGCCCAGACAGGGACGCCGAGCAGTACGTC.

Ten or more counts support this clonotype. The CDR3 nucleotides are TGTGCCAGCAGTTACGCGGTGCCAACCTACAATGAGCAGTTCTTC. Protein: CASSYAVPTYNEQFF. The chain has TRBV6-5 and TRBJ2-1; no reliable D call. The CDR3 has 15 amino acids. The germline V gene has CDR1 MNHEY and CDR2 SVGAGI. Between the trimmed V and J ends, which lost 2 bases and 2 bases, there was a span of 10 bases.

This clonotype was seen a few times. This chain joins TRBV9 and TRBJ1-1, with 7 bases aligning to TRBD1. The germline V gene encodes CDR1 SGDLS and CDR2 YYNGEE. The CDR3 loop spans 16 amino acids. V shed 4 bases, J shed 0 bases, and the junction held 9 bases outside the gene matches. The CDR3: CASSPWGGQMNTEAFF. CDR3 coding DNA: TGTGCCAGCAGCCCATGGGGGGGACAGATGAACACTGAAGCTTTCTTT.

A few counts support this clonotype. The chain is built from TRBV18 and TRBJ2-3; TRBD1 might be the D (6 bases). The CDR3 totals 13 residues. Germline CDR1 reads KGHSH; CDR2 reads LQKENI. V lost 2 bases to trimming and J lost 9 bases, with 12 bases between them. The CDR3 DNA sequence: TGTGCCAGCTCACCATCGACAGGCGACACGCAGTATTTT. This codes for CASSPSTGDTQYF.

This clonotype occurred a few times. The V call is TRBV2, the J call TRBJ1-6; a weak D match, TRBD1 (5 bases). V shed 6 bases and J shed 12 bases, with 18 bases lying between them. The CDR3 has 14 residues. The germline gives CDR1 SNHLY, CDR2 FYNNEI. The CDR3 DNA reads as TGTGCCAGCAGCGACGGGACCCCCCGACGACCCCTCCACTTT. It yields the protein CASSDGTPRRPLHF.

This clonotype was detected a few times. The rearrangement links TRBV7-9 to TRBJ2-7; 9 bases are a match to TRBD1. Germline CDR1 is SEHNR and CDR2 is FQNEAQ (reference sequence). The CDR3 has 15 amino acids. The V segment lost 5 bases and the J segment 3 bases; nucleotides outside the gene matches: 8. The CDR3 DNA reads as TGTGCCAGCAGCGGCGGCGGGACAGGGAACTACGAGCAGTACGTC. Protein: CASSGGGTGNYEQYV.

This clonotype was observed a handful of times. The genes are TRBV6-4 and TRBJ2-1; 13 bases are shared with TRBD2. The CDR3 is made up of 15 amino acids. Germline CDR1 MRHNA, CDR2 SNTAGT. V gave up 4 bases and J gave up 7 bases; unmatched junction bases: 4. The chain's CDR3 is CASSATSGGANEQFF. DNA for the CDR3: TGTGCCAGCAGTGCTACTAGCGGGGGGGCTAATGAGCAGTTCTTC.